This TCR beta chain was obtained from a study of CD8+ T cells in alopecia areata. On the study more broadly: Percent of scalp involved defined treated patients' severity scores. Study-wide findings and caveats: Patients shared TCRs less clearly than mice did, possibly for HLA-related reasons.

V was cut by 1 base and J by 4 bases, with 16 bases left in between. Germline lookup yields CDR1 SEHNR and CDR2 FQNEAQ (reference sequence). The CDR3 is 16 residues long. About this clone itself: Its antigen remains unidentified.

It was cDNA, reverse transcribed from extracted RNA, that served as the sequencing template. This table comes from immunoSEQ multiplex PCR, and its TCRdb copy is limited to in-frame clones, with some not included. This sample has fewer than 350,000 clones; 58% occur once, and the top ten carry 1.8%. Treatment reported: oral pan-JAK inhibitor, 5-10 mg twice daily. This TCR was recovered from a human donor with alopecia areata. The sequenced sample was CD4+ T cells sorted from blood, obtained at week 24, from a patient treated with tofacitinib. The rearrangement joins TRBV7-9 to TRBJ1-2; D ambiguous. The CDR3: CASSLGPAKGSYGYTF. The CDR3 DNA follows: TGTGCCAGCAGCTTAGGCCCTGCGAAGGGAAGCTATGGCTACACCTTC.